The 2 T cell receptor beta chains below all came from one sample that was sequenced in a study of metastatic and nonmetastatic thyroid tumors. TCRdb re-called the PCR reads via MiXCR. The top ten hold about 14% of the sample, which has approximately 17,000 clones, 25% to 35% seen once. There were no patients who had received any treatment before thyroid surgery. The sample comprised tumor tissue. The origin of the receptors is a female donor with papillary thyroid cancer or a benign thyroid nodule (not recorded which). Some clones in this sample may be carry-over from other donors' samples.

This clone was recorded many times. This chain connects TRBV5-4 to TRBJ2-1; tentative D call: TRBD2 (5 bases). There are 14 residues in the CDR3. V was shortened by 4 bases and J by 8 bases, with 16 bases between the two germline ends. Germline CDR1 and CDR2: SGHNT and YYREEE (reference sequence). CDR3 loop: CASSRVGIGDEQFF. For the CDR3, the DNA is TGTGCCAGCAGCCGAGTTGGGATCGGGGATGAGCAGTTCTTC.

This clone showed up just a few times. The chain employs TRBV10-1 and TRBJ1-1; possibly TRBD1 for D (6 bases). From germline, CDR1 is WNHNN and CDR2 SYGVQD (reference sequence). V lost 8 bases to trimming and J lost 4 bases, with 17 bases between them. This CDR3 comprises 14 residues. In DNA form, the CDR3 reads TGCGCCAGCGGGCCCTCAGGGGCGGTCACTGAAGCTTTCTTT. It translates to CASGPSGAVTEAFF.